This T cell receptor (beta chain) originates from a study of T cell changes during pregnancy in multiple sclerosis. Generated by immunoSEQ multiplex PCR, the TCRdb table keeps only in-frame clones and is missing some. Here the sample spans about 38,000 clones, about 90% being singletons. Germline V gene sequence: CDR1 GTSNPN, CDR2 SVGIG (reference sequence). The CDR3 covers 15 residues. With 7 bases removed from V and 0 bases from J, the gap between germline ends came to 16 bases. Source: CD4+ T cells from peripheral blood mononuclear cells, taken after pregnancy. The chain uses TRBV30 and TRBJ1-5, with D uncertain. The sequence came from a female donor in good health, enrolled as a control in a pregnancy study. The CDR3 coding sequence is TGTGCCTTCCAGGAGGAACCCTATAGCAATCAGCCCCAGCATTTT. Translated: CAFQEEPYSNQPQHF.